These 26 T cell receptor beta chains came from one sample sequenced in a study of blood T cells in healthy people across ages. A second 7 to 11 cycle PCR used barcoded and J-beta primers. TCRdb used MiXCR to reprocess the 5' RACE reads, holding one entry per CDR3 protein. The sample has 660,000 or so distinct CDR3 sequences, roughly 58% seen once. The specimen was blood. These receptors came from a man in his 60s in good health.

The V and J genes are TRBV6-1 and TRBJ2-2, with D unclear. Trimming left V 6 bases short and J 3 bases short, with 8 bases between. The CDR3 is made up of 13 amino acids. The germline V gene encodes CDR1 MNHNS and CDR2 SASEGT. CDR3 sequence: CASSSLYTGELFF. CDR3 sequence (DNA): TGTGCCAGCAGCTCTTTATACACCGGGGAGCTGTTTTTT.

CDR3 protein: CASSQGLARTQYF. As DNA, the CDR3 is TGTGCCAGCAGCCAAGGACTCGCACGGACCCAGTACTTC. This sequence joins TRBV28 and TRBJ2-5; possibly TRBD2 for D (5 bases). This CDR3 contains 13 residues. Trimming shortened V by 6 bases and J by 7 bases, and 15 bases separated the two germline ends. Germline V gene sequence: CDR1 MDHEN, CDR2 SYDVKM.

The rearrangement uses TRBV21-1 and TRBJ1-4; the table's D call of TRBD1 was not tested on the DNA. TRBV21-1 represents a pseudogene. This CDR3 spans 14 amino acids. This CDR3 reads CRGTGGVLEEKLFF. CDR3 sequence (DNA): TGTCGGGGGACAGGGGGTGTTTTAGAAGAAAAACTGTTTTTT.

The V call is TRBV6-1, the J call TRBJ2-1; 7 bases match TRBD1. V trimming: 4 bases; J trimming: 0 bases; junction bases outside the gene matches: 3. Germline V gene lookup returns CDR1 MNHNS and CDR2 SASEGT. The CDR3 extends over 15 amino acids. The CDR3 DNA reads TGTGCCAGCAGTGGGGACAGTCTCTCCTACAATGAGCAGTTCTTC. Its protein product is CASSGDSLSYNEQFF.

V usage is TRBV28 and J usage is TRBJ2-7, with TRBD1 matching 7 bases. Germline V gene sequence: CDR1 MDHEN, CDR2 SYDVKM. V lost 5 bases and J lost 1; bases outside the gene matches: 5. This CDR3 has 14 residues. Here the CDR3 DNA reads TGTGCCAGCAGTCCCCCGACAGGGTCCTACGAGCAGTACTTC. Translating gives CASSPPTGSYEQYF.

This clonotype was observed a handful of times. This sequence joins TRBV6-1 and TRBJ2-4, with 8 nucleotides matching TRBD1. The end of the DNA aligns better with TRBJ2-7, so the J call may be wrong. The CDR3 is 13 amino acids. Germline lookup yields CDR1 MNHNS and CDR2 SASEGT. CDR3 nucleotides: TGTGCCAGCAGTGCGGGACAGGACTACGAGCAGTACTTC. Its protein is CASSAGQDYEQYF.

The rearrangement links TRBV29-1 to TRBJ2-1, with 14 nucleotides matching TRBD2. Trimming at V came to 4 bases and at J to 10 bases, leaving 3 bases not matched to a gene. The CDR3 is made up of 13 amino acids. Germline V gene lookup returns CDR1 SQVTM and CDR2 ANQGSEA. The CDR3 protein is CSVGLAGGTEQFF. In DNA, the CDR3 is TGCAGCGTTGGACTAGCGGGGGGGACGGAGCAGTTCTTC.

This clonotype was counted between two and nine times. J is TRBJ2-2 and V is TRBV12-3 or TRBV12-4; D remains unclear. Deletions cut 8 bases from V and 1 base from J, with 2 bases between. The CDR3 totals 11 residues. This CDR3 reads CASENTGELFF. The DNA for the CDR3 is TGTGCCAGCGAGAACACCGGGGAGCTGTTTTTT.

V usage is TRBV9 and J usage is TRBJ2-5; maybe TRBD2 (6 bases). Germline lookup yields CDR1 SGDLS and CDR2 YYNGEE. The CDR3 covers 14 residues. The V end lost 0 bases, the J end lost 5 bases, and 11 bases lay between the germline ends. Written as DNA, the CDR3 is TGTGCCAGCAGCGTAGCCCCTGGGGGGGAGACCCAGTACTTC. It is translated as CASSVAPGGETQYF. Full variable domain (remainder filled in from reference TRBV9 and TRBJ2-5): DSGVTQTPKHLITATGQRVTLRCSPRSGDLSVYWYQQSLDQGLQFLIQYYNGEERAKGNILERFSAQQFPDLHSELNLSSLELGDSALYFCASSVAPGGETQYFGPGTRLLVL.

This clonotype was counted between two and nine times. The chain carries TRBV27 and TRBJ2-1; weak D call: TRBD1 (6 bases). CDR1 MNHEY and CDR2 SMNVEV come from the germline V gene (reference sequence). This CDR3 is 13 amino acids long. With 6 bases removed from V and 5 bases from J, the gap between germline ends came to 11 bases. CDR3 bases: TGTGCCAGCAGAGCCGACAGGAACAATGAGCAGTTCTTC. It encodes CASRADRNNEQFF.

As to this clonotype: An end of the junction differs from the germline gene, which may be a read error. The chain uses TRBV2 and TRBJ1-1; D might be TRBD1 (6 bases). CDR1 is SNHLY, CDR2 FYNNEI, per germline. CDR3 length equals 15 residues. The CDR3 coding sequence is TGTGCCAGCAGTGAAGTCGTGGTCCGGGACACTGAGGCTTTCTTT. It encodes CASSEVVVRDTEAFF.

This clonotype was observed a few times. The chain is built from TRBV6-2 or TRBV6-3 and TRBJ2-7; D is uncertain. The CDR3 runs 13 residues. V was clipped by 5 bases and J by 2 bases, with 10 bases between them. Germline CDR1 reads MNHEY; CDR2 reads SVGEGT. CDR3 coding DNA: TGTGCCAGCAGTAAGGACGGACCCTACGAGCAGTACTTC. Protein product: CASSKDGPYEQYF.

This clonotype was seen many times. The V call is TRBV29-1, the J call TRBJ2-1; maybe TRBD1 (8 bases). Germline CDR1 and CDR2: SQVTM and ANQGSEA. Between the trimmed V and J ends, which lost 7 bases and 8 bases, there was a span of 18 bases. The CDR3 covers 13 residues. CDR3 nucleotide sequence: TGCAGCGCTGGGGGGGACAGGTTTGATGAGCAGTTCTTC. Amino acid sequence: CSAGGDRFDEQFF.

This rearrangement joins TRBV24-1 to TRBJ1-5, with D maybe TRBD1 (6 bases). Germline V gene data show CDR1 as KGHDR and CDR2 as SFDVKD. The length of the CDR3 is 14 residues. Trimming stripped 9 bases from V and 0 bases from J, with 11 bases between. The CDR3 DNA reads as TGTGCCACCCGGGACACCTATAGCAATCAGCCCCAGCATTTT. It codes for CATRDTYSNQPQHF.

This chain links TRBV18 with TRBJ2-7; 11 nucleotides agree with TRBD2. The DNA matches TRBJ2-5 better at its end, which makes the J call doubtful. The CDR3 runs to 18 residues. Germline-derived CDR1 and CDR2 are KGHSH and LQKENI. The CDR3 DNA sequence: TGTGCCAGCTCACCCAGGGGACTAGCGGCCCGACCACAAGAGACCCAGTACTTC. It specifies CASSPRGLAARPQETQYF.

The V gene is TRBV7-2, the J gene TRBJ2-3; 7 nucleotides match TRBD2. V dropped 1 base and J dropped 5; count of bases not matched to a gene: 6. Germline lookup yields CDR1 SGHTA and CDR2 FQGNSA. This CDR3 region has 15 residues. For the CDR3, the DNA is TGTGCCAGCAGCTTAGAGGCGGGGGTTAGAGATACGCAGTATTTT. It translates to CASSLEAGVRDTQYF.

This clonotype was recorded only once. A much bigger clone sits one base away, suggesting this may be a read error. CDR3 region: CSTRGGPRNQPQHF. The DNA of the CDR3 is TGCAGTACTAGAGGTGGACCGAGAAATCAGCCCCAGCATTTT. The V and J genes are TRBV20-1 and TRBJ1-5; D not certain. Germline-derived CDR1 and CDR2 are DFQATT and SNEGSKA (reference sequence). CDR3 length: 14 amino acids.

This clonotype was counted ten times or more. V usage is TRBV5-1 and J usage is TRBJ1-2; D not resolved. CDR1 and CDR2 (germline): SGHRS, YFSETQ. V shed 4 bases and J shed 8 bases, with 24 bases lying between them. The CDR3 runs 16 residues. The CDR3: CASSLGGGERMIGYTF. The CDR3 nucleotides read TGCGCCAGCAGCCTAGGTGGCGGGGAACGGATGATCGGCTACACCTTC.

The chain employs TRBV7-9 and TRBJ2-1; D perhaps matches TRBD2 (6 bases). CDR1 and CDR2 from the germline V gene are SEHNR and FQNEAQ (reference sequence). The V and J ends lost 6 bases and 4 bases respectively, with 22 bases between them. This CDR3 is built from 17 residues. The CDR3 nucleotides are TGTGCCAGCAGAGGATTGGGGGGACCCAACTCTTACAATGAGCAGTTCTTC. This encodes CASRGLGGPNSYNEQFF.

The chain links TRBV20-1 to TRBJ1-2, with 10 bases matching TRBD1. J lost 6 bases, V lost 3 bases, and 10 bases had no gene match. This CDR3 has 15 residues. CDR1 and CDR2 from the germline V gene are DFQATT and SNEGSKA (reference sequence). The CDR3 sequence is CSARGGKGQGNGYTF. CDR3 nucleotides: TGCAGTGCTAGGGGGGGAAAGGGACAGGGGAATGGCTACACCTTC.

The rearrangement joins TRBV20-1 to TRBJ2-7; no firm D call. The CDR3 contains 12 residues. Trimming cost V 6 bases and J 1 base, with 10 bases left between them. From germline, CDR1 is DFQATT and CDR2 SNEGSKA (reference sequence). CDR3 bases: TGCAGTGCCCTCGCGCCATCCTACGAGCAGTACTTC. Encoded protein: CSALAPSYEQYF.

This clonotype was counted between two and nine times. The rearrangement joins TRBV6-2 or TRBV6-3 to TRBJ2-4, with 14 bases identical to TRBD2. The CDR3 totals 18 residues. Trimming at V came to 4 bases and at J to 0 bases, leaving 5 bases not matched to a gene. Germline assignment: CDR1 MNHEY and CDR2 SVGEGT. The CDR3 region is CASSSRLAGGAAKNIQYF. DNA for the CDR3: TGTGCCAGCAGTTCCCGACTAGCGGGGGGGGCAGCCAAAAACATTCAGTACTTC.

V is TRBV5-6 and J is TRBJ2-3, with 7 bases aligning to TRBD2. With 3 bases clipped from V and 6 bases from J, the junction kept 10 bases outside the gene matches. CDR1 and CDR2 from the germline V gene are SGHDT and YYEEEE. This CDR3 has 15 residues. CDR3 nucleotides: TGTGCCAGCAGCTCCGCCGGCGGGGGTTTTGATACGCAGTATTTT. Residues: CASSSAGGGFDTQYF.

This clonotype has just a few counts. The rearrangement uses TRBV4-1 and TRBJ1-5; D is uncertain. V lost 1 base, J lost 6 bases, and 13 bases lay in between. The CDR3 has 15 amino acids. Germline V gives CDR1 MGHRA, CDR2 YSYEKL. CDR3 DNA sequence: TGCGCCAGCAGCCAAGTAAACGGTTTCGGTCAGCCCCAGCATTTT. Translated: CASSQVNGFGQPQHF.

This sequence joins TRBV10-3 and TRBJ2-6; D might be TRBD1 (6 bases). The V end lost 8 bases, the J end lost 2 bases, and 13 bases lay between the germline ends. Germline V lookup: CDR1 ENHRY, CDR2 SYGVKD. The CDR3 is made up of 15 amino acids. The CDR3 reads CAISQQGAGANVLTF. CDR3 DNA sequence: TGTGCCATCTCACAACAGGGTGCTGGGGCCAACGTCCTGACTTTC.

The rearrangement joins TRBV6-2 or TRBV6-3 to TRBJ2-1; either TRBD1 or TRBD2 may fit D (5 bases each). Deletions cut 10 bases from V and 9 bases from J, with 16 bases between. Looked up from germline, CDR1 is MNHEY and CDR2 is SVGEGT. The CDR3 runs to 12 residues. For the CDR3, the DNA is TGTGCCACCGGGGCTAGAATGGGTGAGCAGTTCTTC. Protein product: CATGARMGEQFF.